These T cell receptor beta chains were read from a single sample in a study of T-cell memory formation after mild COVID-19. TCRdb re-analysed the 5' RACE reads in MiXCR, keeping a single row per CDR3 protein. The data show hundreds of thousands of distinct CDR3 sequences, with approximately 21% seen just once and approximately 8.4% held by the top ten. The sample was PBMCs or a T cell subset sorted from them (not recorded which). The receptors shown here come from an adult woman who had mild COVID-19 (a few samples of this study predate the infection). Cell type and time point are not known. The CDR3 runs from the conserved cysteine through the conserved F or W. A D gene is named only where the DNA matches it firmly. Not all rows give a size; the values are once, few, many and, for expanded clones, a class.

v_gene,abundance,d_gene,j_gene,CDR3aa,CDR3nt
TRBV7-8,few,TRBD2,TRBJ2-1,CASSSDGTRNNEQFF,TGTGCCAGCAGCTCCGATGGGACTAGGAACAATGAGCAGTTCTTC
TRBV5-4,few,TRBD2,TRBJ2-3,CADGLAGGADTQYF,TGTGCCGACGGACTAGCGGGGGGAGCAGATACGCAGTATTTT
TRBV7-9,few,TRBD2,TRBJ2-2,CASSLFSSGRTNTGELFF,TGTGCCAGCAGCTTATTCTCTAGCGGGAGGACGAACACCGGGGAGCTGTTTTTT
TRBV20-1,many,-,TRBJ1-2,CSALVEAYGYTF,TGCAGTGCTCTGGTGGAGGCCTATGGCTACACCTTC
TRBV18,few,TRBD1,TRBJ2-1,CASSPMGQGRNEQFF,TGTGCCAGCTCACCAATGGGACAGGGGAGGAATGAGCAGTTCTTC
TRBV15,-,-,TRBJ2-7,CATSREDSYEQYF,TGTGCCACCAGCAGAGAAGACTCCTACGAGCAGTACTTC
TRBV18,few,-,TRBJ2-7,CASSPKTDPPYEQYF,TGTGCCAGCTCACCTAAAACGGACCCTCCCTACGAGCAGTACTTC
TRBV5-6,few,-,TRBJ2-3,CASSWTGGGTDTQYF,TGTGCCAGCAGCTGGACAGGCGGGGGCACAGATACGCAGTATTTT
TRBV4-1,few,-,TRBJ2-1,CLSSNRGLSHNEQFF,TGCCTCAGCAGCAACCGGGGCCTCTCGCACAATGAGCAGTTCTTC
TRBV9,-,TRBD2,TRBJ2-1,CASSVDQREDLNEQFF,TGTGCCAGCAGCGTAGACCAGCGGGAGGATCTCAATGAGCAGTTCTTC
TRBV11-3,-,TRBD1,TRBJ2-7,CASQGGSGYEQYF,TGTGCCAGCCAAGGGGGCAGTGGCTACGAGCAGTACTTC
TRBV3-1,-,-,TRBJ1-1,CASSQVPANTEAFF,TGTGCCAGCAGCCAAGTCCCAGCGAACACTGAAGCTTTCTTT
TRBV5-1,few,-,TRBJ2-1,CASSLNGGPPGGAYNEQFF,TGCGCCAGCAGCTTGAACGGGGGGCCGCCTGGTGGGGCCTACAATGAGCAGTTCTTC
TRBV7-8,-,-,TRBJ2-3,CASSHGWGERTDTQYF,TGTGCCAGCAGCCATGGCTGGGGGGAGAGAACAGATACGCAGTATTTT
TRBV20-1,-,TRBD2,TRBJ2-1,CSAAPGTSGRIPYNEQFF,TGCAGTGCTGCACCCGGGACTAGCGGGAGGATCCCCTACAATGAGCAGTTCTTC
TRBV20-1,few,-,TRBJ2-5,CSARLGAGSETQYF,TGCAGTGCTAGGTTGGGAGCAGGGTCGGAGACCCAGTACTTC
TRBV29-1,-,-,TRBJ2-7,CSVYREQQYF,TGCAGCGTTTACAGGGAACAGCAGTACTTC
TRBV6-5,-,TRBD2,TRBJ2-7,CASNPRGGSSYEQYF,TGTGCCAGCAACCCCCGGGGCGGGAGCTCCTACGAGCAGTACTTC
TRBV7-2,-,TRBD2,TRBJ2-1,CASASGGAAYNEQFF,TGTGCCAGCGCTTCGGGGGGGGCGGCGTACAATGAGCAGTTCTTC
TRBV9,-,-,TRBJ2-3,CASSGQSRTDTQYF,TGTGCCAGCAGCGGTCAGTCACGCACAGATACGCAGTATTTT
TRBV11-3,few,-,TRBJ2-1,CASSFTVLIGLDGSNEQFF,TGTGCCAGCAGCTTCACGGTCTTAATAGGCTTAGATGGCTCCAATGAGCAGTTCTTC
TRBV11-2,few,TRBD2,TRBJ2-7,CASSSGTSGSYGSYEQYF,TGTGCCAGCAGCTCCGGGACTAGCGGGAGTTATGGTTCCTACGAGCAGTACTTC
TRBV6-2/TRBV6-3,-,-,TRBJ2-7,CASSPPGTQSYEQYF,TGTGCCAGCAGCCCCCCCGGGACGCAGTCCTACGAGCAGTACTTC
TRBV19,few,TRBD1,TRBJ1-6,CASRRQGASYNSPLHF,TGTGCCAGTAGACGACAGGGGGCCTCCTATAATTCACCCCTCCACTTT
TRBV20-1,many,-,TRBJ2-7,CSADGGNSYEQYF,TGCAGTGCGGACGGTGGAAACTCCTACGAGCAGTACTTC
TRBV12-3/TRBV12-4,-,-,TRBJ2-5,CASSLAGGLKTQYF,TGTGCCAGCAGTTTAGCGGGGGGGCTAAAGACCCAGTACTTC
TRBV7-3,-,TRBD2,TRBJ2-2,CASSSSGRARIGELFF,TGTGCCAGCAGCTCAAGCGGGAGGGCCAGGATCGGGGAGCTGTTTTTT
TRBV12-3/TRBV12-4,few,-,TRBJ2-5,CASSPWTVQETQYF,TGTGCCAGCAGTCCCTGGACAGTCCAAGAGACCCAGTACTTC